This TCR beta chain was recovered during a study of beta chain features in type 1 diabetes. General study points: Since sequencing was performed on cDNA, cells with high TCR expression could be over-represented.

cDNA synthesis used the whole RNA isolate, giving expressed TCRB sequences. Method: immunoSEQ multiplex PCR; TCRdb's copy keeps in-frame clones and lacks some. The sample records under 300,000 clones, 8% being singletons. Concerning this clone: The target antigen is unknown.

The germline CDR1 and CDR2 sequences are SGHDN and FVKESK. The CDR3 spans 16 residues. V dropped 4 bases and J dropped 10 bases, with 23 bases sitting between them. Sequencing was done on a sample of central memory CD4+ T cells from blood. The receptor was isolated from a woman younger than 30 in good health. This chain joins TRBV14 and TRBJ2-4; D may be TRBD1 (6 bases). The CDR3 nucleotides are TGTGCCAGCAGCCCTTACCTCTCAGGGGCCCCCGAGATTCAGTACTTC. Translation: CASSPYLSGAPEIQYF.